The 28 T cell receptor beta chains in this list originate from one sample, sequenced in a study of blood T cell repertoires in COVID-19. Profiling relied on immunoSEQ multiplex PCR, and the TCRdb table lists in-frame clones only, not all of them. The table includes about 360,000 clones, approximately 86% detected once. Material: peripheral blood. Receptors originate from a human donor in a cohort sampled during active COVID-19.

The chain couples TRBV7-8 to TRBJ2-5; TRBD2 matches 11 bases. Germline-derived CDR1 and CDR2 are SGHVS and FQNEAQ. The CDR3 totals 16 residues. The trim removed 1 base at V and 2 bases at J, leaving 3 bases unmatched. The DNA for the CDR3 is TGTGCCAGCAGCTTAGACGTAGCGGGGGGGCAAGAGACCCAGTACTTC. It is translated as CASSLDVAGGQETQYF.

This clone was counted between two and nine times. This chain uses TRBV27 with TRBJ1-2; D is perhaps TRBD1 (6 bases). The germline V gene has CDR1 MNHEY and CDR2 SMNVEV (reference sequence). The CDR3 is 13 residues long. Trimming cost V 5 bases and J 8 bases, with 15 bases left between them. The DNA for the CDR3 is TGTGCCAGCAGTACAACAGGGTATGGGGGCTACACCTTC. Translating gives CASSTTGYGGYTF.

V gene TRBV9 combines with J gene TRBJ1-6; TRBD1 aligns across 11 bases. Losses at the gene ends were 4 bases for V and 6 bases for J; bases not matched to a gene: 12. Germline CDR1 is SGDLS and CDR2 is YYNGEE. The CDR3 has 18 amino acids. CDR3 in DNA: TGTGCCAGCAGCCCCCGTTCTTGGGGACAGGGGGTTAATTCACCCCTCCACTTT. Translating gives CASSPRSWGQGVNSPLHF.

This clone was found a few times. This chain uses TRBV30 with TRBJ2-2; tentatively, D is TRBD1 (6 bases). The CDR3 spans 15 residues. V dropped 5 bases and J dropped 0 bases, with 13 bases sitting between them. Germline CDR1 and CDR2: GTSNPN and SVGIG (reference sequence). The CDR3 loop reads CAWGGGPANTGELFF. Here the CDR3 DNA reads TGTGCCTGGGGTGGGGGCCCCGCGAACACCGGGGAGCTGTTTTTT.

The genes are TRBV10-3 and TRBJ1-5; tentatively, D is TRBD1 (5 bases). With 2 bases removed from V and 2 bases from J, the gap between germline ends came to 19 bases. Looked up from germline, CDR1 is ENHRY and CDR2 is SYGVKD. CDR3 length: 18 residues. The CDR3 coding sequence is TGTGCCATCAGTGAGGCCGGCCAGGGTGGATATGGCAATCAGCCCCAGCATTTT. Amino acids: CAISEAGQGGYGNQPQHF.

The V and J genes are TRBV7-2 and TRBJ2-1; possibly TRBD2 for D (5 bases). CDR1 SGHTA and CDR2 FQGNSA come from the germline V gene. V lost 2 bases and J 5 bases, leaving 25 bases between the germline ends. The CDR3 extends over 19 amino acids. For the CDR3, the DNA is TGTGCCAGCAGCTTATCACACCTAGCAGAGATCGCTAGTGACAATGAGCAGTTCTTC. Protein: CASSLSHLAEIASDNEQFF.

This chain uses TRBV19 with TRBJ1-6; the match to TRBD1 covers 12 bases. CDR3 length: 15 residues. Germline V gives CDR1 LNHDA, CDR2 SQIVND (reference sequence). Germline trimming cut 5 bases from V and 8 bases from J; bases unmatched to any gene: 4. The CDR3 loop reads CASSQGQGAHSPLHF. CDR3 coding DNA: TGTGCCAGTAGTCAGGGACAGGGGGCTCATTCACCCCTCCACTTT.

The table lists this clone with a count of one. The chain is built from TRBV5-8 and TRBJ1-6; tentative D call: TRBD1 (5 bases). CDR1 is SGHTS and CDR2 is YDEGEE in the germline V gene. This CDR3 comprises 14 residues. Trimming took 4 bases from V and 13 from J, leaving 18 bases between them. The CDR3 here is CASSPGSLVHPLHF. The CDR3 DNA sequence: TGTGCCAGCAGCCCAGGGTCGTTGGTCCACCCCCTCCACTTT.

CDR3 sequence: CASSEAEGGFYEQYF. CDR3 nucleotide sequence: TGTGCCAGCAGTGAAGCCGAGGGAGGGTTCTACGAGCAGTACTTC. This chain connects TRBV6-1 to TRBJ2-7, with 7 bases identical to TRBD2. The CDR3 has 15 residues. CDR1 and CDR2 from the germline V gene are MNHNS and SASEGT. Germline trimming cut 0 bases from V and 3 bases from J; bases unmatched to any gene: 5.

The V gene is TRBV6-1, the J gene TRBJ1-5; D is possibly TRBD1 (6 bases). The CDR3 length is 16 residues. The germline V and J ends were trimmed by 4 bases and 4 bases, with 17 bases remaining between them. Germline V CDR1 and CDR2: MNHNS, SASEGT. The CDR3 region has the DNA TGTGCCAGCAGTGCCTTACCGGGACAAGGAAATCAGCCCCAGCATTTT. Translation: CASSALPGQGNQPQHF.

The chain employs TRBV5-1 and TRBJ1-1, with a weak D call TRBD1 (6 bases). The CDR3 has 13 residues. V was trimmed by 4 bases and J by 5 bases, leaving 12 bases between them. The germline V gene encodes CDR1 SGHRS and CDR2 YFSETQ. In nucleotides, the CDR3 is TGCGCCAGCAGCCCGAAGGGGGGGACTGAAGCTTTCTTT. Its protein is CASSPKGGTEAFF. Full variable domain (outside the CDR3, taken from reference TRBV5-1 and TRBJ1-1): KAGVTQTPRYLIKTRGQQVTLSCSPISGHRSVSWYQQTPGQGLQFLFEYFSETQRNKGNFPGRFSGRQFSNSRSEMNVSTLELGDSALYLCASSPKGGTEAFFGQGTRLTVV.

The chain employs TRBV21-1 and TRBJ1-3; the table calls TRBD1, which could not be checked here. TRBV21-1 constitutes a pseudogene. This CDR3 contains 14 residues. The CDR3 bases are TGTGCCAGCAACACACAGGGAGACGGAAACACCATATATTTT. It translates to CASNTQGDGNTIYF.

The chain recombines TRBV19 with TRBJ1-1; tentatively, D is TRBD1 (5 bases). The CDR3 is 14 amino acids. The V end was cut by 7 bases, the J end by 4 bases, with 16 bases between. The germline gives CDR1 LNHDA, CDR2 SQIVND (reference sequence). The CDR3 region has the DNA TGTGCCAGTAACTCAGTGGGGCGCGGCACTGAAGCTTTCTTT. This translates into CASNSVGRGTEAFF. Combining the CDR3 with reference TRBV19 and TRBJ1-1 gives the whole variable domain DGGITQSPKYLFRKEGQNVTLSCEQNLNHDAMYWYRQDPGQGLRLIYYSQIVNDFQKGDIAEGYSVSREKKESFPLTVTSAQKNPTAFYLCASNSVGRGTEAFFGQGTRLTVV.

J is TRBJ2-7 and V is TRBV5-4, with TRBD1 as a possible D gene (5 bases). From germline, CDR1 is SGHNT and CDR2 YYREEE (reference sequence). V was trimmed by 5 bases and J by 5 bases, leaving 14 bases between them. The CDR3 runs 13 residues. The CDR3 nucleotides are TGTGCCAGCAGGAGACAGTCCCAGGACGAGCAGTACTTC. Amino acids: CASRRQSQDEQYF.

The chain couples TRBV6-5 to TRBJ1-1; 8 bases fit TRBD1. Germline CDR1 and CDR2: MNHEY and SVGAGI. V shed 6 bases and J 6 bases; nucleotides not matched to a gene: 9. The CDR3 covers 14 residues. The CDR3 protein is CASRRDRWNSEAFF. In DNA form, the CDR3 reads TGTGCCAGCAGGCGGGACAGGTGGAATTCTGAAGCTTTCTTT.

V gene TRBV14 combines with J gene TRBJ1-1; D is undetermined. V was trimmed by 4 bases and J by 4 bases, leaving 16 bases between them. From germline, CDR1 is SGHDN and CDR2 FVKESK. The CDR3 covers 15 residues. CDR3 loop: CASSPSAQGFTEAFF. The CDR3 DNA reads TGTGCCAGCAGCCCTAGCGCACAAGGATTCACTGAAGCTTTCTTT.

The chain combines TRBV6-5 with TRBJ2-5, with 9 bases identical to TRBD1. Germline assignment: CDR1 MNHEY and CDR2 SVGAGI. V was pared by 7 bases and J by 7 bases, with 4 bases of the junction left unmatched. The CDR3 has 12 residues. The CDR3 region has the DNA TGTGCCAGCATCTCGGACAGGGGGACCCAGTACTTC. Protein product: CASISDRGTQYF.

This clone was recorded a few times. V is TRBV3-1 (or the pseudogene TRBV3-2) and J is TRBJ2-3; TRBD1 matches 7 bases. Trimming at V came to 4 bases and at J to 1 base, leaving 8 bases not matched to a gene. The germline V gene encodes CDR1 LGHDT and CDR2 YNNKEL (reference sequence). The CDR3 is 16 residues long. This chain's CDR3 is CASSPSRTGGTDTQYF. CDR3 coding DNA: TGTGCCAGCAGCCCTTCTCGAACAGGGGGCACAGATACGCAGTATTTT.

The chain carries TRBV7-8 and TRBJ2-7, with 9 bases identical to TRBD1. The CDR3 length is 14 residues. The germline V gene has CDR1 SGHVS and CDR2 FQNEAQ. The V gene end was trimmed by 3 bases and the J gene end by 2 bases; junction bases not matched to a gene: 2. CDR3 bases: TGTGCCAGCAGCTTGAGGGACAGGGCCTACGAGCAGTACTTC. Amino acids: CASSLRDRAYEQYF.

The genes are TRBV19 and TRBJ1-5; a possible D gene is TRBD1 (6 bases). This CDR3 comprises 14 residues. The ends were cut back, 5 bases at V and 4 bases at J, with 12 bases in the middle. CDR1 is LNHDA and CDR2 is SQIVND in the germline V gene (reference sequence). Here the CDR3 DNA reads TGTGCCAGTAGTCCGGACAGAATGAATCAGCCCCAGCATTTT. Translation: CASSPDRMNQPQHF.

V usage is TRBV18 and J usage is TRBJ1-6; D may be TRBD1 (6 bases). The CDR3 is 14 residues long. Germline V gene lookup returns CDR1 KGHSH and CDR2 LQKENI. V was shortened by 3 bases and J by 3 bases, with 6 bases between the two germline ends. The DNA for the CDR3 is TGTGCCAGCTCACCGGACAGCTATAATTCACCCCTCCACTTT. Translating it yields CASSPDSYNSPLHF.

The V gene is TRBV19, the J gene TRBJ2-7, with TRBD2 matching 12 bases. The V and J ends lost 4 bases and 3 bases, in that order; junction bases with no gene match: 4. Germline CDR1 LNHDA, CDR2 SQIVND (reference sequence). The CDR3 sequence is 15 residues long. CDR3 amino acids: CASSKTSGRGYEQYF. As DNA, the CDR3 is TGTGCCAGTAGTAAGACTAGCGGGAGAGGCTACGAGCAGTACTTC.

The J gene is TRBJ2-3, the V gene TRBV5-4; 15 nucleotides match TRBD2. Losses at the gene ends were 5 bases for V and 6 bases for J; bases not matched to a gene: 1. In germline, CDR1 is SGHNT, CDR2 YYREEE (reference sequence). This CDR3 spans 14 amino acids. The DNA for the CDR3 is TGTGCCAGCAGAGGACTAGCGGGAGGGGATACGCAGTATTTT. Encoded protein: CASRGLAGGDTQYF.

The chain has TRBV11-2 and TRBJ2-5, with D possibly matching TRBD1 (6 bases). Germline CDR1 and CDR2: SGHAT and FQNNGV. V lost 5 bases, J lost 1 base, and 17 bases lay in between. The CDR3 spans 16 residues. The CDR3 DNA reads TGTGCCAGCAGCCCCGAATTGGGACAAAGCCAAGAGACCCAGTACTTC. Protein: CASSPELGQSQETQYF.

The chain combines TRBV5-4 with TRBJ1-1, with D maybe TRBD1 (5 bases). This CDR3 is 16 amino acids long. Trimming removed 4 bases at V and 1 base at J, with 17 bases between. Germline values: CDR1 SGHNT, CDR2 YYREEE (reference sequence). CDR3 DNA: TGTGCCAGCAGCGCGGGACTAAGGGAGGGGAACACTGAAGCTTTCTTT. Its translation is CASSAGLREGNTEAFF. Full variable domain (remainder filled in from reference TRBV5-4 and TRBJ1-1): ETGVTQSPTHLIKTRGQQVTLRCSSQSGHNTVSWYQQALGQGPQFIFQYYREEENGRGNFPPRFSGLQFPNYSSELNVNALELDDSALYLCASSAGLREGNTEAFFGQGTRLTVV.

The chain links TRBV27 to TRBJ2-1, with 7 bases fitting TRBD2. The V gene's germline CDR1 is MNHEY and CDR2 SMNVEV (reference sequence). This CDR3 spans 13 amino acids. The J segment lost 7 bases and the V segment lost 5 bases, leaving 5 bases of the junction unmatched. CDR3 loop: CASSRGGGNEQFF. The CDR3 coding sequence is TGTGCCAGCAGTCGCGGGGGAGGGAATGAGCAGTTCTTC.

This clone came up a few times. This sequence joins TRBV18 and TRBJ2-3; 7 positions match TRBD2. This CDR3 is 15 amino acids long. The germline gives CDR1 KGHSH, CDR2 LQKENI. J lost 2 bases, V lost 4 bases, and 6 bases had no gene match. In DNA, the CDR3 is TGTGCCAGCTCACTACGCGGGGGTTTCACAGATACGCAGTATTTT. Translating it yields CASSLRGGFTDTQYF.

This clone has just one count. The chain combines TRBV28 with TRBJ2-3; 8 bases fit TRBD1. Germline values: CDR1 MDHEN, CDR2 SYDVKM. With 2 bases clipped from V and 5 bases from J, the junction kept 6 bases outside the gene matches. There are 15 residues in the CDR3. CDR3 nucleotide sequence: TGTGCCAGCAGTTTAACGGGGACAGGCAGAGATACGCAGTATTTT. Amino acid sequence: CASSLTGTGRDTQYF.